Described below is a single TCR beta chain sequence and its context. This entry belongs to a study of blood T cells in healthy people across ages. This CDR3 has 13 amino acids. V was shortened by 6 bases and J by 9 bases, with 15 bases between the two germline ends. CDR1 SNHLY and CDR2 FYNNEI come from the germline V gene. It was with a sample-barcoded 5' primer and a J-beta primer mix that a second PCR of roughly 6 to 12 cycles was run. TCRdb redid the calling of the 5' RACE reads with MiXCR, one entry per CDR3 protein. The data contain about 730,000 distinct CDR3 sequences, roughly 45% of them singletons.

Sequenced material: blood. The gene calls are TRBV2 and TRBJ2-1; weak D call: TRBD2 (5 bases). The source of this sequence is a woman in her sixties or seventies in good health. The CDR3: CASSLSGGSEQFF. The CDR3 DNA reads TGTGCCAGCAGCCTGAGCGGTGGCAGTGAGCAGTTCTTC.